A selection of T cell receptor beta chains follows, all from one sample in a study of tumor-infiltrating lymphocytes in primary liver carcinoma. TCRdb re-derived calls from the multiplex PCR reads in MiXCR, one entry per CDR3 protein. The data contain approximately 330,000 distinct CDR3 sequences, approximately 64% of them singletons. Sequencing was done on a sample of peripheral blood. These receptors were taken from a man in his forties with primary liver carcinoma and hepatitis B virus infection. Each CDR3 is given with its conserved first and last residue. A D gene is named only where the DNA matches it firmly. The size of a clone is reported for some rows only, either as once, few or many, or as a class for expanded clones.

D gene: .; V gene: TRBV4-1; J gene: TRBJ2-7; clone size: .; CDR3 protein: CASSQSWGNEQYF; CDR3 DNA: TGCGCCAGCAGCCAAAGTTGGGGGAACGAGCAGTACTTC
D gene: TRBD1; V gene: TRBV7-9; J gene: TRBJ1-1; clone size: .; CDR3 protein: CASSSFRGRDTEAFF; CDR3 DNA: TGTGCCAGCAGCTCTTTCAGGGGGCGCGACACTGAAGCTTTCTTT
D gene: TRBD2; V gene: TRBV10-1; J gene: TRBJ2-3; clone size: few; CDR3 protein: CASTPGRTSGTSTDTQYF; CDR3 DNA: TGCGCCAGCACCCCCGGCCGGACTAGCGGAACTAGCACAGATACGCAGTATTTT
D gene: TRBD1; V gene: TRBV14; J gene: TRBJ1-1; clone size: few; CDR3 protein: CASSQELQGATEAFF; CDR3 DNA: TGTGCCAGCAGCCAAGAACTACAGGGGGCTACTGAAGCTTTCTTT
D gene: TRBD2; V gene: TRBV11-2; J gene: TRBJ2-3; clone size: .; CDR3 protein: CASSLHRGLAYTQYF; CDR3 DNA: TGTGCAAGCAGCTTGCACAGGGGACTAGCGTATACGCAGTATTTT
D gene: TRBD1; V gene: TRBV29-1; J gene: TRBJ2-3; clone size: .; CDR3 protein: CSVEQGVSTDAQYF; CDR3 DNA: TGCAGCGTTGAACAGGGGGTGAGTACAGATGCGCAGTATTTT
D gene: .; V gene: TRBV2; J gene: TRBJ1-5; clone size: .; CDR3 protein: CASSVSTPNQPQHF; CDR3 DNA: TGTGCCAGCAGTGTAAGCACACCCAATCAGCCCCAGCATTTT
D gene: .; V gene: TRBV29-1; J gene: TRBJ1-5; clone size: .; CDR3 protein: CSAISNRPQHF; CDR3 DNA: TGCAGCGCTATTAGCAATCGGCCCCAGCATTTT
D gene: .; V gene: TRBV4-1; J gene: TRBJ2-5; clone size: few; CDR3 protein: CASSQDPLVDDHISLETQYF; CDR3 DNA: TGCGCCAGCAGCCAAGATCCCTTAGTGGACGATCACATAAGCCTAGAGACCCAGTACTTC
D gene: TRBD1; V gene: TRBV11-2; J gene: TRBJ1-1; clone size: .; CDR3 protein: CASSSVTGGTEAFF; CDR3 DNA: TGTGCCAGCAGCAGTGTGACAGGGGGGACTGAAGCCTTCTTT
D gene: .; V gene: TRBV11-2; J gene: TRBJ2-3; clone size: many; CDR3 protein: CASSSTTLHTDTQYF; CDR3 DNA: TGTGCCAGCAGCTCTACTACCCTTCACACAGATACGCAGTATTTT
D gene: .; V gene: TRBV11-2; J gene: TRBJ2-1; clone size: .; CDR3 protein: CASRLSTSYNEQFF; CDR3 DNA: TGTGCCAGCAGGTTATCAACATCCTACAATGAGCAGTTCTTC
D gene: .; V gene: TRBV4-2; J gene: TRBJ1-1; clone size: few; CDR3 protein: CASSHPKVGQLNTEAFF; CDR3 DNA: TGTGCCAGCAGCCATCCAAAGGTCGGACAGCTGAACACTGAAGCTTTCTTT
D gene: .; V gene: TRBV13; J gene: TRBJ2-2; clone size: many; CDR3 protein: CASRVFGRGGELFF; CDR3 DNA: TGTGCCAGCCGAGTATTCGGCAGAGGCGGGGAGCTGTTTTTT
D gene: .; V gene: TRBV29-1; J gene: TRBJ2-7; clone size: .; CDR3 protein: CSVDVQRNEQYF; CDR3 DNA: TGCAGCGTTGATGTACAGCGCAACGAGCAGTACTTC
D gene: .; V gene: TRBV5-6; J gene: TRBJ2-3; clone size: .; CDR3 protein: CASSSTLSSADTQYF; CDR3 DNA: TGTGCCAGCAGCTCAACTCTTTCTAGCGCAGATACGCAGTATTTT
D gene: .; V gene: TRBV6-1; J gene: TRBJ1-2; clone size: few; CDR3 protein: CASSEVRTSYGYTF; CDR3 DNA: TGTGCCAGCAGTGAAGTCCGGACCTCCTATGGCTACACCTTC
D gene: .; V gene: TRBV11-2; J gene: TRBJ2-7; clone size: .; CDR3 protein: CASRLMAAYEQYF; CDR3 DNA: TGTGCCAGCAGGCTAATGGCGGCCTACGAGCAGTACTTC
D gene: TRBD1; V gene: TRBV6-6; J gene: TRBJ2-7; clone size: .; CDR3 protein: CASRITGQGGEQHF; CDR3 DNA: TGTGCCAGCCGAATTACGGGACAGGGTGGCGAGCAGCACTTC
D gene: .; V gene: TRBV29-1; J gene: TRBJ2-3; clone size: many; CDR3 protein: CSVVGRAVDTQYF; CDR3 DNA: TGCAGCGTTGTTGGCAGGGCGGTAGATACGCAGTATTTT
D gene: .; V gene: TRBV6-1; J gene: TRBJ2-3; clone size: .; CDR3 protein: CASRDGGSGTDTQYF; CDR3 DNA: TGTGCCAGTCGGGACGGCGGTTCGGGCACAGATACGCAGTATTTT
D gene: .; V gene: TRBV10-2; J gene: TRBJ1-5; clone size: once; CDR3 protein: CASSHRLINQPQHF; CDR3 DNA: TGCGCCAGCAGTCACAGATTGATCAATCAGCCCCAGCATTTT
D gene: .; V gene: TRBV28; J gene: TRBJ2-7; clone size: .; CDR3 protein: CASRRGIFQGNEQYF; CDR3 DNA: TGTGCCAGCAGACGAGGGATCTTCCAAGGTAACGAGCAGTACTTC
D gene: .; V gene: TRBV28; J gene: TRBJ2-3; clone size: .; CDR3 protein: CASSPIGGGAINQPQYF; CDR3 DNA: TGTGCCAGCAGTCCTATCGGGGGCGGGGCAATCAATCAGCCCCAGTATTTT
D gene: .; V gene: TRBV29-1; J gene: TRBJ2-3; clone size: .; CDR3 protein: CIMHRGSGSDTQYF; CDR3 DNA: TGCATCATGCACAGGGGTAGCGGGTCAGATACGCAGTATTTT
D gene: TRBD1; V gene: TRBV6-5; J gene: TRBJ1-5; clone size: .; CDR3 protein: CANSYWPPGQDSNQPQHF; CDR3 DNA: TGTGCCAACAGTTACTGGCCACCAGGACAGGATAGCAATCAGCCCCAGCATTTT
D gene: .; V gene: TRBV11-2; J gene: TRBJ1-4; clone size: once; CDR3 protein: CTSSPGIAPTNEKLFF; CDR3 DNA: TGTACCAGCAGCCCCGGAATAGCTCCGACTAATGAAAAACTGTTTTTT
D gene: .; V gene: TRBV6-5; J gene: TRBJ1-2; clone size: .; CDR3 protein: CASSYSGNVYTF; CDR3 DNA: TGTGCCAGCAGTTACTCGGGGAATGTCTACACCTTC
D gene: .; V gene: TRBV6-5; J gene: TRBJ1-4; clone size: .; CDR3 protein: CASSLDGGGEKLFF; CDR3 DNA: TGTGCCAGCAGTCTCGACGGGGGAGGTGAAAAACTGTTTTTT
D gene: TRBD2; V gene: TRBV7-8; J gene: TRBJ2-1; clone size: .; CDR3 protein: CASSSPRIGTNGVNEQFF; CDR3 DNA: TGTGCCAGCAGCTCGCCCAGGATTGGGACTAACGGGGTCAATGAGCAGTTCTTC
D gene: TRBD1; V gene: TRBV7-9; J gene: TRBJ2-5; clone size: once; CDR3 protein: CANPRGTGQETQYF; CDR3 DNA: TGTGCCAACCCCAGAGGGACAGGGCAAGAGACCCAGTACTTC
D gene: .; V gene: TRBV11-2; J gene: TRBJ2-3; clone size: .; CDR3 protein: CTSSLATTPDTQYF; CDR3 DNA: TGTACCAGCAGCTTAGCGACTACCCCGGATACGCAGTATTTT
D gene: .; V gene: TRBV7-9; J gene: TRBJ2-5; clone size: .; CDR3 protein: CASSDQGWQETQYF; CDR3 DNA: TGTGCCAGCAGCGATCAGGGTTGGCAAGAGACCCAGTACTTC
D gene: .; V gene: TRBV11-2; J gene: TRBJ1-2; clone size: .; CDR3 protein: CASGQQYYGYTF; CDR3 DNA: TGTGCCAGCGGCCAACAGTATTATGGCTACACCTTC
D gene: TRBD2; V gene: TRBV11-3; J gene: TRBJ2-5; clone size: many; CDR3 protein: CASSPGGSGNQETQYF; CDR3 DNA: TGTGCCAGCAGCCCTGGGGGTAGCGGGAACCAAGAGACCCAGTACTTC
D gene: .; V gene: TRBV4-2; J gene: TRBJ2-3; clone size: .; CDR3 protein: CASSQERTGGKDTQYF; CDR3 DNA: TGTGCCAGCAGCCAAGAGAGGACTGGCGGGAAAGACACGCAGTATTTT
D gene: TRBD1; V gene: TRBV6-6; J gene: TRBJ1-5; clone size: .; CDR3 protein: CASRYRGLDGRGQPQHF; CDR3 DNA: TGTGCCAGCAGGTACAGGGGGTTAGATGGACGGGGTCAGCCCCAGCATTTT
D gene: .; V gene: TRBV6-1; J gene: TRBJ2-5; clone size: .; CDR3 protein: CASTKSGWEETQYF; CDR3 DNA: TGTGCCAGCACCAAATCGGGGTGGGAAGAGACCCAGTACTTC
D gene: TRBD1; V gene: TRBV29-1; J gene: TRBJ2-5; clone size: many; CDR3 protein: CSVTDRQGAVKTQYF; CDR3 DNA: TGCAGCGTTACCGACAGGCAGGGGGCCGTAAAGACCCAGTACTTC
D gene: .; V gene: TRBV6-2/TRBV6-3; J gene: TRBJ2-7; clone size: many; CDR3 protein: CASSPVVEGGYEQYF; CDR3 DNA: TGTGCCAGCAGCCCCGTTGTGGAAGGAGGATACGAGCAGTACTTC
D gene: TRBD2; V gene: TRBV4-1; J gene: TRBJ2-7; clone size: once; CDR3 protein: CANIQGGLAGDEQYF; CDR3 DNA: TGCGCCAACATCCAAGGGGGACTAGCGGGAGACGAGCAGTACTTC
D gene: .; V gene: TRBV6-2/TRBV6-3; J gene: TRBJ1-5; clone size: few; CDR3 protein: CASGSSWREVSNQPQHF; CDR3 DNA: TGTGCCAGCGGATCGAGTTGGAGGGAGGTCAGCAATCAGCCCCAGCATTTT
D gene: .; V gene: TRBV11-1; J gene: TRBJ2-2; clone size: .; CDR3 protein: CASSLDALNTGELFF; CDR3 DNA: TGTGCCAGCAGCTTAGATGCGCTGAACACCGGGGAGCTGTTTTTT
D gene: TRBD2; V gene: TRBV11-2; J gene: TRBJ2-1; clone size: .; CDR3 protein: CASIYLAGGSYNEQFF; CDR3 DNA: TGTGCCAGCATCTATTTAGCGGGAGGGTCCTACAATGAACAGTTCTTC
D gene: TRBD1; V gene: TRBV2; J gene: TRBJ1-4; clone size: .; CDR3 protein: CASSVGQGPGKLFF; CDR3 DNA: TGTGCCAGCAGTGTGGGACAGGGGCCTGGGAAACTGTTTTTT
D gene: .; V gene: TRBV28; J gene: TRBJ2-7; clone size: .; CDR3 protein: CVSAVTYEQYF; CDR3 DNA: TGTGTCAGCGCGGTCACCTACGAGCAGTACTTC
D gene: .; V gene: TRBV11-2; J gene: TRBJ2-7; clone size: many; CDR3 protein: CASSLTLTGYEQYF; CDR3 DNA: TGTGCCAGCAGCCTAACCCTGACAGGTTACGAGCAGTACTTC
D gene: .; V gene: TRBV28; J gene: TRBJ2-4; clone size: .; CDR3 protein: CASIRPSDLKNIQYF; CDR3 DNA: TGTGCCAGCATTCGCCCCTCGGACCTTAAAAACATTCAGTACTTC
D gene: TRBD1; V gene: TRBV11-2; J gene: TRBJ2-7; clone size: .; CDR3 protein: CASSLEGQLYEQYF; CDR3 DNA: TGTGCCAGCAGCTTAGAGGGACAGCTCTATGAGCAGTACTTC
D gene: .; V gene: TRBV11-2; J gene: TRBJ2-7; clone size: .; CDR3 protein: CASSSRLEQYF; CDR3 DNA: TGTGCCAGCAGCTCGAGATTAGAGCAGTACTTC
D gene: TRBD1; V gene: TRBV29-1; J gene: TRBJ1-4; clone size: .; CDR3 protein: CIVKDRTTNEKLFF; CDR3 DNA: TGCATTGTTAAGGACAGGACAACTAATGAAAAACTGTTTTTT
D gene: .; V gene: TRBV29-1; J gene: TRBJ1-2; clone size: .; CDR3 protein: CSAERGYGYTF; CDR3 DNA: TGCAGCGCTGAAAGAGGATATGGCTACACCTTT